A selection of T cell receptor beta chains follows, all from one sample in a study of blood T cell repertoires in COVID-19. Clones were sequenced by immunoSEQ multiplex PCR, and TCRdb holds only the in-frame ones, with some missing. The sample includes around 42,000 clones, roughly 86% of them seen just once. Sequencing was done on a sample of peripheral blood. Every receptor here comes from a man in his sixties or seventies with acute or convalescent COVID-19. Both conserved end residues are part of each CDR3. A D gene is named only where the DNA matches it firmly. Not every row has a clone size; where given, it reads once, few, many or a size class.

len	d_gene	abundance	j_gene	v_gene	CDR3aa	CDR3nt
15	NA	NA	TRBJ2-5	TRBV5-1	CASSLGNGQQETQYF	TGCGCCAGCAGCCTGGGAAACGGACAGCAAGAGACCCAGTACTTC
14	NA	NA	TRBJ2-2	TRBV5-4	CASSPRATAGELFF	TGTGCCAGCAGCCCCAGGGCGACGGCCGGGGAGCTGTTTTTT
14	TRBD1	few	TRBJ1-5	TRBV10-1	CASSEKGQGLPQHF	TGCGCCAGCAGTGAGAAGGGACAGGGGCTGCCCCAGCATTTT
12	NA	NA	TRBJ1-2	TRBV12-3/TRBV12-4	CASSLGARGYTF	TGTGCCAGCAGTCTTGGGGCTCGGGGCTACACCTTC
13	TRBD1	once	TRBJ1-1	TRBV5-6	CASTPGQKQSAFF	TGTGCCAGCACCCCGGGACAGAAGCAGTCGGCTTTCTTT
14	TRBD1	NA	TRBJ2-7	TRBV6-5	CASSLQGSSYEQYF	TGTGCCAGCAGTTTACAGGGGAGCTCCTACGAGCAGTACTTC
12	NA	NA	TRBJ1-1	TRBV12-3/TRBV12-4	CASRRANTEAFF	TGTGCCAGCAGAAGAGCGAACACTGAAGCTTTCTTT
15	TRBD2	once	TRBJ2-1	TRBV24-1	CATSDLRGGVNEQFF	TGTGCCACCAGTGATTTGCGGGGGGGTGTCAATGAGCAGTTCTTC
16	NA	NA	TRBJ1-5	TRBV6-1	CASSEVDYLSNQPQHF	TGTGCCAGCAGTGAAGTGGACTACCTGAGCAATCAGCCCCAGCATTTT
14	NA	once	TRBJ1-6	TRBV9	CASRARSGNSPLHF	TGTGCCAGCAGAGCCCGATCAGGGAATTCACCCCTCCACTTT
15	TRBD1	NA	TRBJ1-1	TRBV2	CASSQAGGMNTEAFF	TGTGCCAGCAGTCAAGCAGGGGGAATGAACACTGAAGCTTTCTTT
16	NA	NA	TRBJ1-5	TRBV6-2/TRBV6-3	CASSSEIESSNQPQHF	TGTGCCAGCAGTTCGGAGATAGAGTCTAGCAATCAGCCCCAGCATTTT
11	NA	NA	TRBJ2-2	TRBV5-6	CASRATGELFF	TGTGCCAGCAGAGCCACCGGGGAGCTGTTTTTT
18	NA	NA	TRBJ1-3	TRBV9	CASSVADGTGVTGNTIYF	TGTGCCAGCAGCGTAGCCGATGGCACCGGGGTGACTGGAAACACCATATATTTT
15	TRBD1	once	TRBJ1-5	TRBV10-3	CAISESQGNNQPQHF	TGTGCCATCAGTGAGTCACAGGGGAACAATCAGCCCCAGCATTTT
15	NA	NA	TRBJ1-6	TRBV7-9	CASSPFPGYNSPLHF	TGTGCCAGCAGCCCCTTCCCCGGCTATAATTCACCCCTCCACTTT
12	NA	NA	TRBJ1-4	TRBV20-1	CSASGGLEKLFF	TGCAGTGCTAGTGGTGGCCTCGAAAAACTGTTTTTT
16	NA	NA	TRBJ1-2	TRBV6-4	CASSPAPGQGYYGYTF	TGTGCCAGCAGCCCTGCTCCGGGCCAGGGCTACTATGGCTACACCTTC
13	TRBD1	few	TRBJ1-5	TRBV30	CAWSSRGDQPQHF	TGTGCCTGGAGTAGCAGGGGGGACCAGCCCCAGCATTTT
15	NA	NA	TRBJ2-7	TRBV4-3	CASSQDGLGYYEQYF	TGCGCCAGCAGCCAAGATGGGCTTGGGTACTACGAGCAGTACTTC
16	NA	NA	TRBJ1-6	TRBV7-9	CASSLGTGESNSPLHF	TGTGCCAGCAGCTTAGGCACGGGGGAATCGAATTCACCCCTCCACTTT
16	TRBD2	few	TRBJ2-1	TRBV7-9	CASSSQAAGDRNEQFF	TGTGCCAGCAGCTCTCAAGCAGCGGGAGATCGCAATGAGCAGTTCTTC
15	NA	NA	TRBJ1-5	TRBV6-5	CASSPTGSINQPQHF	TGTGCCAGCAGTCCCACCGGGTCTATTAATCAGCCCCAGCATTTT
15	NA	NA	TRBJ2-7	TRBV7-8	CASSLGRMEGNEQYF	TGTGCCAGCAGCTTAGGTCGTATGGAGGGAAACGAGCAGTACTTC
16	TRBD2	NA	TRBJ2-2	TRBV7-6	CASSAIAGRWTGELFF	TGTGCCAGCAGCGCCATAGCGGGGAGGTGGACCGGGGAGCTGTTTTTT
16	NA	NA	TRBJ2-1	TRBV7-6	CASSLGELDFYNEQFF	TGTGCCAGCAGCTTAGGAGAGCTGGACTTTTACAATGAGCAGTTCTTC
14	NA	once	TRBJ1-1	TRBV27	CASSLWHRDTEAFF	TGTGCCAGCAGTTTATGGCACAGGGACACTGAAGCTTTCTTT